The clone carrying this TCR beta chain was seen at least ten times. The sample is drawn from a study of early T cells in non-severe SARS-CoV-2 infection. Separate cDNA molecules each had unique molecular identifiers attached to them. MiXCR, applied by TCRdb to the 5' RACE reads, yields one record per CDR3 protein. The data contain tens of thousands of distinct CDR3 sequences, more than 8% of them singletons. Sequenced sample: whole blood. The sequence came from an adult who was a healthcare worker with PCR-confirmed SARS-CoV-2 infection or an uninfected control (not recorded which).

The CDR3 protein is CASSFYHF. The CDR3, as DNA: TGTGCCAGCAGTTTTTACCACTTT. The chain has TRBV12-3 or TRBV12-4 and TRBJ1-6, with D uncertain. The CDR3 is 8 amino acids. Trimming removed 3 bases from V and 18 bases from J, with 3 bases in between.